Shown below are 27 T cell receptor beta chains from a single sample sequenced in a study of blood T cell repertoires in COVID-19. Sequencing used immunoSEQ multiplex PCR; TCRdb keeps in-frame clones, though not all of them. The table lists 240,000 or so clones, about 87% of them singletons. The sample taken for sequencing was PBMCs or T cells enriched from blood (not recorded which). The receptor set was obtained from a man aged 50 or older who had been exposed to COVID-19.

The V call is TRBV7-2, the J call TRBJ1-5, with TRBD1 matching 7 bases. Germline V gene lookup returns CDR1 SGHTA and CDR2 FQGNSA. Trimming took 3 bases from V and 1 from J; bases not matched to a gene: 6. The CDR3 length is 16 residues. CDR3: CASSFTGDGSNQPQHF. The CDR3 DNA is TGTGCCAGCAGCTTTACAGGGGACGGGAGCAATCAGCCCCAGCATTTT.

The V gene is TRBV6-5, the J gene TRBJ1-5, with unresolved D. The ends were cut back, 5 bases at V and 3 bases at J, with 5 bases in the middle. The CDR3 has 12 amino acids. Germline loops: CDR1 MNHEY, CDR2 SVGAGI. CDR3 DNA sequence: TGTGCCAGCAGTCCTCCCAATCAGCCCCAGCATTTT. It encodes CASSPPNQPQHF.

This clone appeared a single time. The CDR3 spells CSVLTQAPEAFF. In DNA, the CDR3 is TGCAGCGTCCTCACCCAGGCACCTGAAGCTTTCTTT. The chain employs TRBV29-1 and TRBJ1-1; D remains unclear. This CDR3 contains 12 residues. V was trimmed by 6 bases and J by 6 bases, leaving 14 bases between them. The V gene's germline CDR1 is SQVTM and CDR2 ANQGSEA.

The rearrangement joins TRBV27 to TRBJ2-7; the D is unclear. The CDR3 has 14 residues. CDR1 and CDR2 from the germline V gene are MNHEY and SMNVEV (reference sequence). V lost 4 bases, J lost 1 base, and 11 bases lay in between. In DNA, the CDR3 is TGTGCCAGCAGTTCGCTTACCGGTTCCTACGAGCAGTACGTC. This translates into CASSSLTGSYEQYV.

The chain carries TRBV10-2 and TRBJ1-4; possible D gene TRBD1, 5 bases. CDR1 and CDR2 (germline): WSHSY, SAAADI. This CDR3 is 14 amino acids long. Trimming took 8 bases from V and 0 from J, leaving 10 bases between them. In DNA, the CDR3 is TGCGCCAGCCAGGGTGGTGCAACTAATGAAAAACTGTTTTTT. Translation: CASQGGATNEKLFF.

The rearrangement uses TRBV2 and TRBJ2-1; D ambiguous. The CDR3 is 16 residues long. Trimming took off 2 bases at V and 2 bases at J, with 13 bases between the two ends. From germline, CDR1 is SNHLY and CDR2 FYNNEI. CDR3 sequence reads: CASSERLANAYNEQFF. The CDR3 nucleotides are TGTGCCAGCAGTGAAAGATTAGCCAATGCCTACAATGAGCAGTTCTTC.

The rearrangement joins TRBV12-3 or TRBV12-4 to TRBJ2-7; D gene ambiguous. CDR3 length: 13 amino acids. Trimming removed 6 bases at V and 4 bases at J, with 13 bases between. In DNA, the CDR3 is TGTGCCAGCAGCACTTATCCTAATTACGAGCAGTACGTC. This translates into CASSTYPNYEQYV.

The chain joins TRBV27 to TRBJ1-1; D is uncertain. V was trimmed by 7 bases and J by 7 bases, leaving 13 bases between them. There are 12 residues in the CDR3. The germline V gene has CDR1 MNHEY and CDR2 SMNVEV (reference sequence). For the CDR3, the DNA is TGTGCCAGCACCCCCCAGTTTGGTGAAGCTTTCTTT. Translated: CASTPQFGEAFF.

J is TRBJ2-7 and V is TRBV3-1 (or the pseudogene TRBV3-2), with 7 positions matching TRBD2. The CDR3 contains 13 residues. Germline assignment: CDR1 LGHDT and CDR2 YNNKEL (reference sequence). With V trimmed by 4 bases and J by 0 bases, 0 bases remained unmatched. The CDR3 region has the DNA TGTGCCAGCAGCCGGGGGGGCTCCTACGAGCAGTACGTC. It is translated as CASSRGGSYEQYV.

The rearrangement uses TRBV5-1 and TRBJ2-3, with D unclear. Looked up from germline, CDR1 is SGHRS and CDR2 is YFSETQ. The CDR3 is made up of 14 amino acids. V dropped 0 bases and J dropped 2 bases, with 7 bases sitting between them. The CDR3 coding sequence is TGCGCCAGCAGCTTGGTGGGCTCCACAGATACGCAGTATTTT. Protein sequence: CASSLVGSTDTQYF.

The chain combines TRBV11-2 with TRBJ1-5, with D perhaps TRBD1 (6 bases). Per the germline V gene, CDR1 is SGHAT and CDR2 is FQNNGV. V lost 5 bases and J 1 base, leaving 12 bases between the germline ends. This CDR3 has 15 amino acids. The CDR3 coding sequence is TGTGCCAGCAGCGCGGCCAGGGGAAGCAATCAGCCCCAGCATTTT. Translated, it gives CASSAARGSNQPQHF.

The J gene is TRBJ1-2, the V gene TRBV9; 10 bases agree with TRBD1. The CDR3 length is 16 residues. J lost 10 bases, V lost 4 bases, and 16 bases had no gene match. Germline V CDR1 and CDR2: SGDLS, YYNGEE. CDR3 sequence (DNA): TGTGCCAGCAGCTCCCCCAGGGACAGGGGTTTCGATGACTACACCTTC. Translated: CASSSPRDRGFDDYTF.

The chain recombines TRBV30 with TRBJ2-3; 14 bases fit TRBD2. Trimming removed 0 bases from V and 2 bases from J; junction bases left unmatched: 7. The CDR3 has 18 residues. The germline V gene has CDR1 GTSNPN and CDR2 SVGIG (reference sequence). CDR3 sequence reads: CAWSVLWTSGRLTDTQYF. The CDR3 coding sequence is TGTGCCTGGAGTGTATTGTGGACTAGCGGGAGGCTCACAGATACGCAGTATTTT. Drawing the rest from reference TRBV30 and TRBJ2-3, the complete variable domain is SQTIHQWPATLVQPVGSPLSLECTVEGTSNPNLYWYRQAAGRGLQLLFYSVGIGQISSEVPQNLSASRPQDRQFILSSKKLLLSDSGFYLCAWSVLWTSGRLTDTQYFGPGTRLTVL.

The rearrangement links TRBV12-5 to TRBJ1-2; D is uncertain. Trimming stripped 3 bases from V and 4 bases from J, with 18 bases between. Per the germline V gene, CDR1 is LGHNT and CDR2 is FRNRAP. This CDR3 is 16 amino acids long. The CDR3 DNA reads TGTGCTAGTGGTTTTTCGACGTCGGGATCGTCCTATGGCTACACCTTC. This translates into CASGFSTSGSSYGYTF.

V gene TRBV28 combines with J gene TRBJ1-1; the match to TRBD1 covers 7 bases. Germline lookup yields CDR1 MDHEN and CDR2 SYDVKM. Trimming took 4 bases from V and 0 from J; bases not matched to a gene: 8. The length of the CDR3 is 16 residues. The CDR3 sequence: CASSSPGTALNTEAFF. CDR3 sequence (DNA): TGTGCCAGCAGTTCCCCAGGGACAGCTTTGAACACTGAAGCTTTCTTT.

The CDR3 DNA reads as TGTGCCAGCAGCCAAGATAAGTTCCGGGACTCCGGTTCGGGAAACACCATATATTTT. Translating gives CASSQDKFRDSGSGNTIYF. The J gene is TRBJ1-3, the V gene TRBV3-1 (or the pseudogene TRBV3-2), with D possibly TRBD1 on 5 matching bases. The CDR3 length is 19 residues. Trimming left V 0 bases short and J 4 bases short, with 22 bases between. Per germline, CDR1 LGHDT and CDR2 YNNKEL (reference sequence).

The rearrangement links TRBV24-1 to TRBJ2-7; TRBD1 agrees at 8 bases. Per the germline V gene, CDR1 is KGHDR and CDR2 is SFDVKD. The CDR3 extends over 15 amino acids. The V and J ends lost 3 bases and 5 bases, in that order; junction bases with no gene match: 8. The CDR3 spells CATSDPRQGAHEQYF. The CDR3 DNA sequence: TGTGCCACCAGTGATCCGCGCCAGGGGGCCCACGAGCAGTACTTC.

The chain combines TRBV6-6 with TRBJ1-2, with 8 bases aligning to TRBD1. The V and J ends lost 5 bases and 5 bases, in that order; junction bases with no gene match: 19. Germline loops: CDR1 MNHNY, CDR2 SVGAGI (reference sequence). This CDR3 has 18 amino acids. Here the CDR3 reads CASSPRSTGVAWGYGYTF. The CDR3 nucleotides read TGTGCCAGCAGTCCCCGGTCGACAGGGGTAGCTTGGGGTTATGGCTACACCTTC.

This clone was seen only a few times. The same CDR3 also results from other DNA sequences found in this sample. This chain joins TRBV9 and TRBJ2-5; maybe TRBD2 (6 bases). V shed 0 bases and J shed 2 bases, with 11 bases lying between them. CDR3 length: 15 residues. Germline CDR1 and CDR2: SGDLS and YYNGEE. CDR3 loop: CASSVGAGNQETQYF. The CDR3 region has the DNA TGTGCCAGCAGCGTAGGGGCGGGAAATCAAGAGACCCAGTACTTC.

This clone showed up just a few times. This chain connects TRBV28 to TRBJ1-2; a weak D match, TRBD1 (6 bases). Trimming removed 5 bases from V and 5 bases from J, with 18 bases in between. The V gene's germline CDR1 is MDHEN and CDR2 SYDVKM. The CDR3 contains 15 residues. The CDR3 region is CASSNTILQGYGYTF. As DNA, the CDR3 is TGTGCCAGCAGTAACACGATCTTACAGGGATATGGCTACACCTTC.

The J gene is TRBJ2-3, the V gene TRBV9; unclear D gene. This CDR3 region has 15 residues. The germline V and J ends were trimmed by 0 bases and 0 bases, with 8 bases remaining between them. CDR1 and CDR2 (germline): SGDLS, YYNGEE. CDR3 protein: CASSVGPSSTDTQYF. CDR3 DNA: TGTGCCAGCAGCGTAGGGCCATCTAGCACAGATACGCAGTATTTT. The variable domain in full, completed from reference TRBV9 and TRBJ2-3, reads DSGVTQTPKHLITATGQRVTLRCSPRSGDLSVYWYQQSLDQGLQFLIQYYNGEERAKGNILERFSAQQFPDLHSELNLSSLELGDSALYFCASSVGPSSTDTQYFGPGTRLTVL.

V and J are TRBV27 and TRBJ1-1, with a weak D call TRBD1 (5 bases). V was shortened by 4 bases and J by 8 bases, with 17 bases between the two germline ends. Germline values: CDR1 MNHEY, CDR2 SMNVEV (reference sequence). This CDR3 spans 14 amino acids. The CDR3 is CASSSPRGKAEAFF. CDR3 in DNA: TGTGCCAGCAGTTCCCCCCGGGGGAAGGCGGAAGCTTTCTTT.

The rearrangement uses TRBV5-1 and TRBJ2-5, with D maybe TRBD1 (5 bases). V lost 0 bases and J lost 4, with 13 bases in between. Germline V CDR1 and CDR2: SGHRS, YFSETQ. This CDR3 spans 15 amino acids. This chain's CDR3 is CASSLVDGRAETQYF. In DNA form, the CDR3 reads TGCGCCAGCAGCTTGGTAGACGGCAGGGCAGAGACCCAGTACTTC.

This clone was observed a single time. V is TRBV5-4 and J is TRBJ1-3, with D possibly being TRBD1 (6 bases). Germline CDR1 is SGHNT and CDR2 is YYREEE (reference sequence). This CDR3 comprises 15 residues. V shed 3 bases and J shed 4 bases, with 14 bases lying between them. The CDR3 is CASSSGESGGNTIYF. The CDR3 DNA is TGTGCCAGCAGCTCAGGGGAATCGGGCGGAAACACCATATATTTT. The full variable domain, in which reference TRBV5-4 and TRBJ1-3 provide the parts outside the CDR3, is ETGVTQSPTHLIKTRGQQVTLRCSSQSGHNTVSWYQQALGQGPQFIFQYYREEENGRGNFPPRFSGLQFPNYSSELNVNALELDDSALYLCASSSGESGGNTIYFGEGSWLTVV.

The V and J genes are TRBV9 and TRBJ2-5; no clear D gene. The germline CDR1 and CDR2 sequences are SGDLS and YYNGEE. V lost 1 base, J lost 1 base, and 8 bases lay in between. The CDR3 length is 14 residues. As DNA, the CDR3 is TGTGCCAGCAGCGTAACGGGTTTCCAAGAGACCCAGTACTTC. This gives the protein CASSVTGFQETQYF.

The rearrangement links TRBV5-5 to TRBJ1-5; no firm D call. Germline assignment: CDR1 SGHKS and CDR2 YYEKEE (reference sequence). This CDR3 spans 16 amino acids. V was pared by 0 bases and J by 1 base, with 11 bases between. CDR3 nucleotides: TGTGCCAGCAGCTTGGGGGCCCCGTGGAGCAATCAGCCCCAGCATTTT. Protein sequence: CASSLGAPWSNQPQHF.

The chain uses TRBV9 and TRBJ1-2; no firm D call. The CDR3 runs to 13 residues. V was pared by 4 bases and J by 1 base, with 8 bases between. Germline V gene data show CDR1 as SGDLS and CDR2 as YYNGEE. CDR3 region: CASSRAVNYGYTF. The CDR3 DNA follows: TGTGCCAGCAGCCGTGCGGTTAACTATGGCTACACCTTC.